This TCR beta chain was sequenced for a study of blood T cell repertoires in COVID-19 (TCRdb year 2020). Background for the entire study: Samples covering the acute and convalescent phases of COVID-19 were provided by collaborators in the United States, Italy and Spain. The prospective study material was composed of cDNA or gDNA derived from T cells, B-cell-depleted T cells, or PBMCs. Subjects who had been exposed to COVID-19, were actively infected with it, or had recovered from it provided the deeply sampled blood TCRbeta repertoires that made up the dataset. The repertoires were made available in a free public database intended to serve as a resource for research on the immune response to SARS-CoV-2. Samples were obtained from the ongoing ImmuneRACE study (first 160 participants) and from about 1,300 subjects provided by 6 global collaborators. A de-identified subject ID, COVID-19 status, age in years and sex were almost always included in the sample metadata. HLA class I and class II types, where available, came from metadata supplied by the sample provider rather than from assay-based typing.

Collaborating institutions collected whole blood in K2EDTA tubes following their own protocols. For TCRbeta analysis, collaborator samples were shipped as frozen whole blood, as isolated PBMCs, or as DNA extracted from either sample type. Comment on this clone: The antigen this receptor binds is unknown. Base qualities are missing; no much larger clone stands one base away.

Broader findings and caveats from the paper: The quantity of clinical and demographic metadata differed by source and by participant and was supplied without curation.

TCRbeta CDR3 regions were amplified from genomic DNA by means of the immunoSEQ Assay, a bias-controlled multiplex PCR. Per the source publication's procedure: Within the assay, amplification of reference gene primers was used to estimate how many nucleated cells each sample contained. To quantify the absolute abundance of each unique TCRbeta CDR3 rearrangement, sequence reads were collapsed and filtered. For each sample, productive Simpson clonality was calculated as the square root of Simpson's diversity index across productive rearrangements. Entries here come from immuneACCESS through TCRdb and include only in-frame sequences with V and J called. Some clones fail to appear in such tables; in the studies checked, an unresolved V gene covers under half of the shortfall, and the cause of the remainder is unknown. V and J calls and clone size are given by that table; D and trimming were obtained from the DNA. The sample table holds 120,000 to 150,000 clones, of which approximately 81% were seen once. The ten largest clones capture 35% to 45% of the sample.

CDR3 length: 12 amino acids, cysteine to phenylalanine. Only the CDR3 portion is preserved as DNA: 36 bases, with reading frame beginning at the first base. The germline V gene specifies SGHRS as CDR1 and YFSETQ as CDR2. The V end gives up 6 bases and the J end 4 bases, leaving 3 bases in the junction not matched to a gene. Sequenced sample: peripheral blood. The TCR originated in a human donor in a cohort sampled during active COVID-19. The chain joins TRBV5-1 to TRBJ2-5, with 7 bases matching TRBD2. The sequenced DNA is TGCGCCAGCACCCCGGGGGGAGAGACCCAGTACTTC. The encoded protein is CASTPGGETQYF.